A selection of T cell receptor beta chains follows, all from one sample in a study of blood T cell repertoires in COVID-19. Repertoires were generated with immunoSEQ multiplex PCR, while TCRdb's copy carries only in-frame clones and drops some. The repertoire has about 120,000 clones, 80% of them found once; the top ten carry more than 15%. Specimen: peripheral blood. Receptors were obtained from a man aged 60 to 69 with active or convalescent COVID-19. CDR3s include the opening cysteine and the closing phenylalanine or tryptophan. The D gene is left open where the match is weak. Expanded clones are given a class, and other clones once, few, many or no size at all.

cdr3_aa,cdr3_nt,clone_size,v_call,d_call,j_call
CSASPSGNSYEQYF,TGCAGTGCTAGTCCTAGCGGGAACAGCTACGAGCAGTACTTC,few,TRBV20-1,TRBD2,TRBJ2-7
CASSLSAGFSYNEQFF,TGTGCCAGCAGCTTATCGGCGGGTTTCTCCTACAATGAGCAGTTCTTC,-,TRBV7-2,-,TRBJ2-1
CASSRGGFLETQYF,TGTGCCAGCAGCAGAGGGGGCTTTCTAGAGACCCAGTACTTC,-,TRBV7-9,TRBD1,TRBJ2-5
CASTSRRQYNEQFF,TGTGCCAGTACCTCCCGCAGGCAGTACAATGAGCAGTTCTTC,once,TRBV19,-,TRBJ2-1
CASRGTGGYEQYF,TGTGCCAGCAGGGGGACAGGGGGCTACGAGCAGTACTTC,-,TRBV28,TRBD1,TRBJ2-7
CATAQGGRGDQPQHF,TGTGCCACGGCTCAGGGGGGAAGAGGTGATCAGCCCCAGCATTTT,-,TRBV24-1,TRBD1,TRBJ1-5
CASSSGQVGYNEQFF,TGTGCCAGCAGCTCGGGACAGGTGGGCTACAATGAGCAGTTCTTC,-,TRBV5-4,TRBD1,TRBJ2-1
CASSPGDVSNQPQHF,TGTGCCAGCAGCCCAGGGGACGTTAGCAATCAGCCCCAGCATTTT,-,TRBV9,-,TRBJ1-5
CASSQEMAGANGYTF,TGTGCCAGCAGCCAAGAGATGGCGGGGGCGAATGGCTACACCTTC,-,TRBV3-1/TRBV3-2,-,TRBJ1-2
CASSRGTEETQYF,TGCGCCAGCAGTCGCGGGACTGAAGAGACCCAGTACTTC,once,TRBV5-1,-,TRBJ2-5
CASSPVLGSATDTQYF,TGCGCCAGCAGCCCAGTTCTCGGGTCAGCCACAGATACGCAGTATTTT,once,TRBV4-3,-,TRBJ2-3
CASWQGGNGYTF,TGTGCCAGCTGGCAGGGGGGCAATGGCTACACCTTC,few,TRBV6-5,TRBD1,TRBJ1-2
CAISDSKGKAGNEKLFF,TGTGCCATCAGTGACTCGAAAGGAAAAGCGGGTAATGAAAAACTGTTTTTT,-,TRBV10-3,-,TRBJ1-4
CASSQPTRRTQETQYF,TGTGCCAGCAGCCAGCCCACGCGGAGGACCCAAGAGACCCAGTACTTC,-,TRBV3-1/TRBV3-2,-,TRBJ2-5
CASSLETINTEAFF,TGTGCCAGCAGCTTAGAAACAATCAACACTGAAGCTTTCTTT,once,TRBV7-8,-,TRBJ1-1
CASSLEGLADNEQFF,TGTGCCAGCAGCTTAGAAGGACTAGCGGACAATGAGCAGTTCTTC,-,TRBV11-2,TRBD2,TRBJ2-1
CASSSKHRVEQYF,TGTGCCAGCAGCTCCAAACACAGGGTCGAGCAGTACTTC,-,TRBV7-2,-,TRBJ2-7
CASSRFSGNTIYF,TGTGCCAGCAGCCGTTTCTCTGGAAACACCATATATTTT,once,TRBV2,-,TRBJ1-3
CASRRGGDQPQHF,TGTGCCAGCCGCCGGGGTGGCGATCAGCCCCAGCATTTT,few,TRBV6-5,-,TRBJ1-5
CASSQQGRGSGAYEQYF,TGTGCCAGCAGTCAACAGGGGCGGGGTAGCGGAGCCTACGAGCAGTACTTC,-,TRBV6-2/TRBV6-3,-,TRBJ2-7
CASWFLAGPADTQYF,TGTGCCAGCTGGTTCCTAGCGGGTCCCGCAGATACGCAGTATTTT,-,TRBV21-1,-,TRBJ2-3
CASSETGGYTGELFF,TGTGCCAGCAGCGAAACAGGGGGCTACACCGGGGAGCTGTTTTTT,-,TRBV7-3,TRBD1,TRBJ2-2
CASSQGGPRGQFF,TGTGCCAGCAGCCAAGGGGGGCCGAGGGGGCAGTTCTTC,few,TRBV3-1/TRBV3-2,-,TRBJ2-1
CAIGDRGYEQYF,TGTGCCATCGGGGACAGGGGGTACGAGCAGTACTTC,-,TRBV10-3,TRBD1,TRBJ2-7
CATSGQGLREQYF,TGTGCCACCAGCGGACAGGGGCTAAGGGAGCAGTACTTC,few,TRBV15,TRBD1,TRBJ2-7
CASSLGQGNEQYF,TGTGCCAGCAGCCTCGGACAGGGTAACGAGCAGTACTTC,-,TRBV6-5,TRBD1,TRBJ2-7
CASSQGANEQYF,TGTGCCAGTAGTCAGGGGGCCAACGAGCAGTACTTC,once,TRBV19,TRBD1,TRBJ2-7
CASSPGQLNEQFF,TGTGCCAGCAGCCCCGGACAGCTGAATGAGCAGTTCTTC,once,TRBV11-2,-,TRBJ2-1
CASSSGGENEKLFF,TGTGCCAGCAGCTCGGGTGGGGAGAATGAAAAACTGTTTTTT,-,TRBV7-3,-,TRBJ1-4
CASSPAMVRPGGNQPQHF,TGTGCCAGCAGCCCGGCGATGGTTAGGCCCGGGGGCAATCAGCCCCAGCATTTT,-,TRBV5-6,-,TRBJ1-5
CASSLSSATYNEQFF,TGTGCCAGCAGCTTGAGTAGCGCCACCTACAATGAGCAGTTCTTC,-,TRBV11-2,-,TRBJ2-1
CASSEATRSGTQYF,TGTGCCAGCAGTGAAGCGACCCGGTCGGGGACCCAGTACTTC,-,TRBV6-1,-,TRBJ2-5
CASSLPRGTGGNEQYF,TGCGCCAGCAGCTTACCCCGCGGGACAGGGGGCAACGAGCAGTACTTC,-,TRBV5-1,TRBD1,TRBJ2-7
CAIRDRVNQPQHF,TGTGCCATCAGGGACAGGGTTAATCAGCCCCAGCATTTT,-,TRBV10-3,TRBD1,TRBJ1-5
CAWRTRGPGANVLTF,TGTGCCTGGAGGACCAGGGGCCCCGGGGCCAACGTCCTGACTTTC,few,TRBV30,-,TRBJ2-6
CASSDRRREGREQYF,TGTGCCAGCAGCGACCGAAGAAGGGAGGGCCGTGAGCAGTACTTC,-,TRBV6-6,TRBD2,TRBJ2-7
CASSLIRYQETQYF,TGTGCCAGCAGCTTAATTCGGTACCAAGAGACCCAGTACTTC,-,TRBV7-2,-,TRBJ2-5
CASSLIMRGGLFF,TGTGCCAGCAGCTTAATTATGAGGGGAGGGCTGTTTTTT,-,TRBV7-2,-,TRBJ2-2
CASSSTPGTVSYNEQFF,TGTGCCAGCAGCTCCACCCCCGGGACAGTATCCTACAATGAGCAGTTCTTC,-,TRBV5-4,TRBD1,TRBJ2-1
CAISKGGQTNYGYTF,TGTGCCATCTCTAAAGGGGGCCAGACTAACTATGGCTACACCTTC,few,TRBV10-3,TRBD1,TRBJ1-2
CASGGAGVREAFF,TGTGCCAGCGGCGGGGCCGGGGTGAGAGAAGCTTTCTTT,-,TRBV6-6,-,TRBJ1-1
CASSSGQGENIQYF,TGTGCCAGCAGCTCGGGACAGGGCGAAAACATTCAGTACTTC,-,TRBV7-6,TRBD1,TRBJ2-4
CASTGLAGDEQYF,TGTGCCAGCACAGGACTAGCGGGAGACGAGCAGTACTTC,-,TRBV2,TRBD2,TRBJ2-7
CASSPISGRIIGELFF,TGTGCCAGCAGCCCAATCAGCGGGAGGATAATCGGGGAGCTGTTTTTT,-,TRBV13,TRBD2,TRBJ2-2
CASSLNSADTQYF,TGTGCCAGCAGCCTCAACTCGGCAGATACGCAGTATTTT,-,TRBV2,-,TRBJ2-3
CASSALPSGGSNVGTQYF,TGTGCCAGCAGTGCCCTACCTTCTGGCGGGAGTAACGTGGGTACGCAGTATTTT,-,TRBV6-1,TRBD2,TRBJ2-3
CASSGDRGQINTEAFF,TGTGCCAGCAGCGGCGACAGGGGGCAGATCAACACTGAAGCTTTCTTT,-,TRBV7-6,TRBD1,TRBJ1-1
CASSLTGGLNEQFF,TGTGCCAGCAGTTTAACAGGGGGCCTGAATGAGCAGTTCTTC,-,TRBV27,TRBD1,TRBJ2-1
CASSLRVGRDQPQHF,TGTGCCAGCAGTCTGCGTGTGGGCCGAGATCAGCCCCAGCATTTT,-,TRBV27,-,TRBJ1-5